This T cell receptor beta chain was found in a study of blood T cell repertoires in COVID-19 (dated by TCRdb to the early 2020s). With regard to the full study: The collaborator samples originated in the United States, Italy and Spain and spanned the acute and convalescent phases of COVID-19. Where HLA class I and class II types were available, the types were taken from metadata supplied by the sample provider, not from assay-based typing. Nearly every sample came with metadata listing a de-identified subject ID, COVID-19 status, age in years and sex. The prospective study material was composed of cDNA or gDNA derived from T cells, B-cell-depleted T cells, or PBMCs. The repertoires were released in a freely available public database meant as a resource for research on the immune response to SARS-CoV-2. The samples were drawn from two sources: the first 160 participants of the ongoing ImmuneRACE study, and 950 to 1,500 subjects contributed by 6 global collaborators. Deeply sampled blood TCRbeta repertoires from subjects exposed to, actively infected with, or recovered from COVID-19 were included in the dataset. Overall study outcomes, separate from this receptor: How much clinical and demographic metadata was included differed by source and by participant, and the metadata was provided uncurated.

Concerning this clone: Its antigen remains unidentified. The input lacks base qualities; no much larger clone sits a single base away.

The collaborating institutions used their own protocols to collect whole blood in K2EDTA tubes. Collaborator samples were shipped for TCRbeta analysis as frozen whole blood, isolated PBMCs, or DNA extracted from either sample type. TCRbeta CDR3 regions were amplified from genomic DNA by means of the immunoSEQ Assay, a bias-controlled multiplex PCR. The source study handled its data this way. The number of nucleated cells in each sample was estimated by amplification of reference gene primers within the assay. Sequence reads were collapsed and filtered to measure the absolute abundance of every unique TCRbeta CDR3 rearrangement. For each sample, productive Simpson clonality was calculated as the square root of Simpson's diversity index across productive rearrangements. The table was pulled from immuneACCESS by TCRdb, which kept in-frame rearrangements only. Such tables lose some clones; where checked, under half of the loss comes from unresolved V genes, and the rest has no known cause. V, J and clone size derive from that table, while D and trimming were established from the DNA sequence. The sample profile shows roughly 73,000 clones; roughly 84% of them were found once. Together, the top ten hold 29% of the sample.

The CDR3 measures 15 amino acids from cysteine to phenylalanine. The entry retains the CDR3 DNA only, 45 bases that are in frame from base 1. V trim: 3 bases; J trim: 5 bases; unmatched bases: 9. The CDR1 and CDR2 encoded by the germline V gene (reference sequence) are PRHDT and FYEKMQ. Sequencing was carried out using peripheral blood. This TCR derives from a woman older than 75 with active or convalescent COVID-19. The rearrangement combines TRBV13 with TRBJ2-5; 7 central bases correspond to TRBD1. This receptor has the CDR3 CASSFLQGNEETQYF. At the DNA level, the sequence is TGTGCCAGCAGCTTCCTACAGGGGAACGAGGAGACCCAGTACTTC.